The next 32 T cell receptor beta chains were all read from a single sample in a study of T cell changes during pregnancy in multiple sclerosis. TCRdb's copy holds only in-frame clones and misses some; the assay was immunoSEQ multiplex PCR. The sample records about 120,000 clones, approximately 95% being singletons. The source was peripheral blood, collected before pregnancy. These receptors originate from a female donor with multiple sclerosis, enrolled in a pregnancy study.

V and J are TRBV5-1 and TRBJ1-2, with D possibly being TRBD1 (5 bases). The V end lost 3 bases, the J end lost 10 bases, and 16 bases lay between the germline ends. Germline CDR1 SGHRS, CDR2 YFSETQ. CDR3 length equals 13 residues. CDR3 bases: TGCGCCAGCAGCTCGGTCGGGGGGGGGACCTACACCTTC. Its translation is CASSSVGGGTYTF.

V and J are TRBV11-2 and TRBJ2-1, with a weak D call TRBD1 (7 bases). Trimming left V 2 bases short and J 10 bases short, with 18 bases between. Germline CDR1 SGHAT, CDR2 FQNNGV. The CDR3 has 15 residues. The CDR3 region is CASSLNLEGASEQFF. The CDR3, as DNA: TGTGCCAGCAGCTTAAATCTGGAGGGGGCCTCGGAGCAGTTCTTC.

V is TRBV5-1 and J is TRBJ1-1; D remains unclear. This CDR3 is built from 14 residues. Trimming left V 5 bases short and J 0 bases short, with 11 bases between. Germline lookup yields CDR1 SGHRS and CDR2 YFSETQ. The CDR3, as DNA: TGCGCCAGCAGATCCGAGTTTTTGAACACTGAAGCTTTCTTT. This encodes CASRSEFLNTEAFF.

On this clone: The DNA is left out, because the CDR3 cannot be placed on it with certainty; the CDR3 is given as TCRdb lists it. The rearrangement joins TRBV6-5 to TRBJ1-2. Counting both end residues, the CDR3 totals 14 amino acids. Per the germline V gene, CDR1 is MNHEY and CDR2 is SVGAGI. The chain's CDR3 is CASSSSGRGAGYTF.

CDR3 protein: CASSYSGREGDTQYF. CDR3 DNA: TGTGCCAGCAGTTACTCGGGGCGGGAGGGGGATACGCAGTATTTT. The V gene is TRBV6-5, the J gene TRBJ2-3, with 9 bases identical to TRBD2. Germline V gene lookup returns CDR1 MNHEY and CDR2 SVGAGI. J gave up 6 bases and V 0 bases, and 4 bases lay outside the gene matches. The length of the CDR3 is 15 residues.

The V and J genes are TRBV4-1 and TRBJ2-1; TRBD2 agrees at 11 bases. The V gene end was trimmed by 0 bases and the J gene end by 9 bases; junction bases not matched to a gene: 7. The germline V gene encodes CDR1 MGHRA and CDR2 YSYEKL. CDR3 length: 16 residues. The CDR3 region is CASSQDRLAGGGEQFF. CDR3 in DNA: TGCGCCAGCAGCCAAGATCGGCTAGCGGGAGGTGGTGAGCAGTTCTTC.

The chain recombines TRBV6-5 with TRBJ2-6, with D possibly matching TRBD1 (5 bases). Germline lookup yields CDR1 MNHEY and CDR2 SVGAGI. The CDR3 length is 15 residues. V was shortened by 6 bases and J by 0 bases, with 9 bases between the two germline ends. CDR3 residues: CASRPTDSGANVLTF. The CDR3 coding sequence is TGTGCCAGCAGACCGACAGACTCTGGGGCCAACGTCCTGACTTTC.

The chain joins TRBV30 to TRBJ1-5; tentatively, D is TRBD1 (6 bases). The CDR3 runs to 15 residues. The V gene lost 2 bases and the J gene lost 2 bases, with 13 bases spanning the gap. Germline-derived CDR1 and CDR2 are GTSNPN and SVGIG (reference sequence). CDR3 nucleotide sequence: TGTGCCTGGAGTACAGGGTCCGTCGGCAATCAGCCCCAGCATTTT. The encoded protein is CAWSTGSVGNQPQHF. The full variable domain, with the rest looked up from reference TRBV30 and TRBJ1-5, is SQTIHQWPATLVQPVGSPLSLECTVEGTSNPNLYWYRQAAGRGLQLLFYSVGIGQISSEVPQNLSASRPQDRQFILSSKKLLLSDSGFYLCAWSTGSVGNQPQHFGDGTRLSIL.

This sequence joins TRBV7-9 and TRBJ2-7; possibly TRBD2 for D (5 bases). V was shortened by 4 bases and J by 6 bases, with 10 bases between the two germline ends. Germline CDR1 and CDR2: SEHNR and FQNEAQ (reference sequence). The CDR3 has 12 residues. CDR3 in amino acids: CASSWGEGEQYF. The CDR3 nucleotides are TGTGCCAGCAGCTGGGGAGAAGGCGAGCAGTACTTC.

The V gene is TRBV6-1, the J gene TRBJ1-3; 10 bases line up with TRBD1. Germline V gives CDR1 MNHNS, CDR2 SASEGT. This CDR3 spans 20 amino acids. Unmatched junction bases numbered 15, after V lost 4 bases and J lost 0 bases. The CDR3 loop is CASSAPPGQGTPNSGNTIYF. In DNA, the CDR3 is TGTGCCAGCAGTGCCCCTCCGGGACAGGGGACGCCGAACTCTGGAAACACCATATATTTT.

V usage is TRBV4-1 and J usage is TRBJ1-2; 8 positions match TRBD1. The junction had 5 bases not matched to a gene; V was cut back by 4 bases and J by 1 base. Germline-derived CDR1 and CDR2 are MGHRA and YSYEKL. The length of the CDR3 is 15 residues. The CDR3 coding sequence is TGCGCCAGCAGCCCCGGGACAGGCCTTAACTATGGCTACACCTTC. Amino acids: CASSPGTGLNYGYTF.

The gene calls are TRBV5-1 and TRBJ2-6; D gene uncertain. The V end was cut by 3 bases, the J end by 0 bases, with 10 bases between. CDR1 and CDR2 from the germline V gene are SGHRS and YFSETQ. CDR3 length: 16 amino acids. CDR3: CASSSSTNSGANVLTF. The CDR3 DNA sequence: TGCGCCAGCAGCTCCTCGACAAACTCTGGGGCCAACGTCCTGACTTTC. Full variable domain (outside the CDR3, taken from reference TRBV5-1 and TRBJ2-6): KAGVTQTPRYLIKTRGQQVTLSCSPISGHRSVSWYQQTPGQGLQFLFEYFSETQRNKGNFPGRFSGRQFSNSRSEMNVSTLELGDSALYLCASSSSTNSGANVLTFGAGSRLTVL.

CDR3 protein: CASSIGGSADTQYF. The CDR3 DNA reads TGTGCCAGTAGTATCGGCGGTAGCGCAGATACGCAGTATTTT. The rearrangement joins TRBV19 to TRBJ2-3, with D tentatively TRBD2 (5 bases). Germline-derived CDR1 and CDR2 are LNHDA and SQIVND (reference sequence). The CDR3 covers 14 residues. The V gene lost 3 bases and the J gene lost 4 bases, with 11 bases spanning the gap.

The chain joins TRBV5-8 to TRBJ2-2; TRBD2 might be the D (6 bases). The CDR3 covers 17 residues. V was cut by 6 bases and J by 0 bases, with 18 bases left in between. Germline CDR1 reads SGHTS; CDR2 reads YDEGEE. CDR3 sequence reads: CASIWEVGPSNTGELFF. CDR3 nucleotides: TGTGCCAGCATCTGGGAGGTGGGACCGTCGAACACCGGGGAGCTGTTTTTT.

The chain recombines TRBV5-1 with TRBJ1-4; TRBD1 matches 9 bases. Looked up from germline, CDR1 is SGHRS and CDR2 is YFSETQ. There are 17 residues in the CDR3. Trimming removed 2 bases from V and 7 bases from J; junction bases left unmatched: 12. Here the CDR3 DNA reads TGCGCCAGCAGCTTAAACCCGGGACAGGGTCCTAGTGAAAAACTGTTTTTT. Translation gives CASSLNPGQGPSEKLFF.

The rearrangement links TRBV7-2 to TRBJ2-5, with 11 bases matching TRBD2. Unmatched junction bases numbered 10, after V lost 4 bases and J lost 3 bases. In germline, CDR1 is SGHTA, CDR2 FQGNSA. CDR3 length: 17 amino acids. The CDR3 spells CASSSDPGTSGKETQYF. CDR3 sequence (DNA): TGTGCCAGCAGCTCCGACCCGGGGACTAGCGGAAAAGAGACCCAGTACTTC.

This clone was counted a single time. Other nucleotide sequences in the sample specify the same CDR3. The genes are TRBV7-9 and TRBJ2-5, with 7 bases identical to TRBD1. The V gene's germline CDR1 is SEHNR and CDR2 FQNEAQ (reference sequence). With V trimmed by 1 base and J by 2 bases, 1 base remained unmatched. The CDR3 runs to 14 residues. CDR3 amino acids: CASSLGQGQETQYF. The CDR3 DNA reads TGTGCCAGCAGCTTAGGACAGGGACAAGAGACCCAGTACTTC. Drawing the rest from reference TRBV7-9 and TRBJ2-5, the complete variable domain is DTGVSQNPRHKITKRGQNVTFRCDPISEHNRLYWYRQTLGQGPEFLTYFQNEAQLEKSRLLSDRFSAERPKGSFSTLEIQRTEQGDSAMYLCASSLGQGQETQYFGPGTRLLVL.

This clone showed up just a few times. The rearrangement uses TRBV7-4 and TRBJ1-6; no reliable D call. CDR3 length: 14 amino acids. The V end lost 10 bases, the J end lost 8 bases, and 18 bases lay between the germline ends. Germline V gene sequence: CDR1 SGHVT, CDR2 SQSDAQ. CDR3: CATCPRPRDSPLHF. Written as DNA, the CDR3 is TGTGCCACTTGTCCCCGGCCGCGGGATTCACCCCTCCACTTT.

This chain connects TRBV19 to TRBJ1-5; 9 bases are shared with TRBD1. Per the germline V gene, CDR1 is LNHDA and CDR2 is SQIVND (reference sequence). J was trimmed by 2 bases and V by 1 base; bases with no gene match: 6. This CDR3 contains 17 residues. The CDR3 DNA follows: TGTGCCAGTAGTATAGCCCGGGACAGGGCGGGCAATCAGCCCCAGCATTTT. Its protein product is CASSIARDRAGNQPQHF.

The chain is built from TRBV14 and TRBJ2-7, with 8 nucleotides matching TRBD2. This CDR3 region has 19 residues. Germline CDR1 and CDR2: SGHDN and FVKESK. Unmatched junction bases numbered 18, after V lost 1 base and J lost 4 bases. The CDR3 sequence is CASSQVTSLLGRARYEQYF. DNA for the CDR3: TGTGCCAGCAGCCAAGTTACAAGCCTTCTCGGGAGGGCCAGATACGAGCAGTACTTC.

The V gene is TRBV9, the J gene TRBJ1-2; D is unresolved. The ends were cut back, 0 bases at V and 3 bases at J, with 6 bases in the middle. This CDR3 comprises 13 residues. The germline CDR1 and CDR2 sequences are SGDLS and YYNGEE. As DNA, the CDR3 is TGTGCCAGCAGCGTAGGCACGGACTATGGCTACACCTTC. Protein sequence: CASSVGTDYGYTF.

In its sample, this clone was seen a few times. This sequence joins TRBV4-1 and TRBJ1-1; TRBD1 is a possible D gene (5 bases). Germline V CDR1 and CDR2: MGHRA, YSYEKL. The CDR3 has 13 residues. V was shortened by 4 bases and J by 1 base, with 7 bases between the two germline ends. In DNA form, the CDR3 reads TGCGCCAGCAGCCCGACAGCGAACACTGAAGCTTTCTTT. Translated, it gives CASSPTANTEAFF.

The V call is TRBV6-5, the J call TRBJ1-2; tentatively, D is TRBD1 (6 bases). CDR3 length: 15 amino acids. V was clipped by 5 bases and J by 4 bases, with 17 bases between them. The germline CDR1 and CDR2 sequences are MNHEY and SVGAGI. The CDR3 sequence: CASSPRRGAGYGYTF. The CDR3 region has the DNA TGTGCCAGCAGTCCCCGACGGGGGGCCGGCTATGGCTACACCTTC.

This chain uses TRBV19 with TRBJ2-7; 13 bases fit TRBD2. The CDR3 has 17 residues. Germline CDR1 LNHDA, CDR2 SQIVND (reference sequence). V trimming: 5 bases; J trimming: 3 bases; junction bases outside the gene matches: 10. CDR3: CASSPWTSGGSFYEQYF. The CDR3 DNA follows: TGTGCCAGTAGTCCATGGACTAGCGGGGGTTCTTTCTACGAGCAGTACTTC. Based on the CDR3 plus reference TRBV19 and TRBJ2-7, the full variable domain is DGGITQSPKYLFRKEGQNVTLSCEQNLNHDAMYWYRQDPGQGLRLIYYSQIVNDFQKGDIAEGYSVSREKKESFPLTVTSAQKNPTAFYLCASSPWTSGGSFYEQYFGPGTRLTVT.

This sequence joins TRBV7-2 and TRBJ2-1; 8 bases agree with TRBD2. Germline V CDR1 and CDR2: SGHTA, FQGNSA. This CDR3 comprises 14 residues. V lost 4 bases and J lost 9; bases outside the gene matches: 8. CDR3 loop: CASSSGTRRIEQFF. The CDR3 nucleotides are TGTGCCAGCAGCTCCGGGACTAGGCGGATTGAGCAGTTCTTC.

This chain joins TRBV6-1 and TRBJ1-4; D is uncertain. CDR3 size: 13 residues. Germline V gene data show CDR1 as MNHNS and CDR2 as SASEGT. V lost 7 bases and J 7 bases, leaving 13 bases between the germline ends. The CDR3 is CASTRSPFEKLFF. In DNA, the CDR3 is TGTGCCAGCACCCGGTCCCCCTTTGAAAAACTGTTTTTT.

The gene calls are TRBV27 and TRBJ2-7, with TRBD1 matching 9 bases. This CDR3 has 12 amino acids. The junction had 3 bases not matched to a gene; V was cut back by 7 bases and J by 5 bases. The germline CDR1 and CDR2 sequences are MNHEY and SMNVEV (reference sequence). DNA for the CDR3: TGTGCCAGCAAAGGGACAGGGAACGAGCAGTACTTC. Translating gives CASKGTGNEQYF.

V and J are TRBV28 and TRBJ2-7, with 7 bases matching TRBD1. With V trimmed by 4 bases and J by 2 bases, 8 bases remained unmatched. The CDR3 sequence is 15 residues long. In germline, CDR1 is MDHEN, CDR2 SYDVKM. The CDR3 DNA follows: TGTGCCAGCAGTTCTCTCACAGGGGACCCCTACGAGCAGTACTTC. It codes for CASSSLTGDPYEQYF. The whole variable domain, filled in from reference TRBV28 and TRBJ2-7, reads DVKVTQSSRYLVKRTGEKVFLECVQDMDHENMFWYRQDPGLGLRLIYFSYDVKMKEKGDIPEGYSVSREKKERFSLILESASTNQTSMYLCASSSLTGDPYEQYFGPGTRLTVT.

The J gene is TRBJ2-4, the V gene TRBV7-2, with TRBD2 matching over 13 bases. V was clipped by 5 bases and J by 3 bases; unmatched bases: 7. The CDR3 consists of 17 residues. The germline V gene has CDR1 SGHTA and CDR2 FQGNSA. For the CDR3, the DNA is TGTGCCAGCAGCCCGACTAGCGGGGGGCACGTCAAAAACATTCAGTACTTC. As protein: CASSPTSGGHVKNIQYF. The full variable domain, its missing parts supplied by reference TRBV7-2 and TRBJ2-4, is GAGVSQSPSNKVTEKGKDVELRCDPISGHTALYWYRQSLGQGLEFLIYFQGNSAPDKSGLPSDRFSAERTGGSVSTLTIQRTQQEDSAVYLCASSPTSGGHVKNIQYFGAGTRLSVL.

In nucleotides, the CDR3 is TGTGCCAGCAGCTTAGCTATTAGCGGCAGCCTAATGAACACTGAAGCTTTCTTT. This encodes CASSLAISGSLMNTEAFF. The chain employs TRBV7-8 and TRBJ1-1; D ambiguous. Germline V lookup: CDR1 SGHVS, CDR2 FQNEAQ. Trimming pared 0 bases from V and 0 bases from J, leaving 17 bases between. CDR3 length: 18 amino acids.

This sequence joins TRBV5-1 and TRBJ2-3; a possible D gene is TRBD2 (6 bases). Germline V gene lookup returns CDR1 SGHRS and CDR2 YFSETQ. The CDR3 contains 15 residues. Trimming took 0 bases from V and 2 from J, leaving 10 bases between them. The CDR3 is CASSLVAGNTDTQYF. The CDR3 nucleotides read TGCGCCAGCAGCTTGGTTGCGGGGAACACAGATACGCAGTATTTT.

This chain uses TRBV5-4 with TRBJ2-3; the D gene is possibly TRBD1 (5 bases). The CDR3 is made up of 15 amino acids. V lost 4 bases and J lost 2, with 14 bases in between. The germline V gene encodes CDR1 SGHNT and CDR2 YYREEE (reference sequence). The CDR3 region is CASSLKTAFTDTQYF. The CDR3 DNA reads as TGTGCCAGCAGCCTTAAGACAGCTTTCACAGATACGCAGTATTTT.